A single sample is the source of the 31 T cell receptor beta chains below, sequenced in a study of T-cell memory formation after mild COVID-19 (dated by TCRdb to the early 2020s). Receptors were amplified or captured by 5' RACE. The data were produced on an Illumina NovaSeq 6000. TCRdb handled the public reads itself, with Q25 trimming in fastp and clone calling in MiXCR, and kept productive beta chains. All rows with the same CDR3 protein become a single entry with the most common DNA and genes. The sample data list around 390,000 distinct CDR3 sequences, and roughly 15% of these were observed just once. The ten biggest clones cover 20% to 25% of the sample. The sequenced material came from PBMCs or a T cell subset sorted from them (not recorded which). These receptors were taken from a man younger than 30 who had mild COVID-19 (a few samples of this study predate the infection). The sample titles of this study are shuffled in the database, so cell type and time point are left out; the donor was told from shared clones.

This chain joins TRBV7-2 and TRBJ1-2; D unclear. Germline lookup yields CDR1 SGHTA and CDR2 FQGNSA. Trimming pared 3 bases from V and 5 bases from J, leaving 10 bases between. The CDR3 spans 13 residues. This CDR3 reads CASSFGPEYGYTF. In DNA, the CDR3 is TGTGCCAGCAGCTTCGGTCCGGAGTATGGCTACACCTTC.

This clonotype was seen more than once but under ten times. This sequence joins TRBV7-8 and TRBJ2-4; 10 nucleotides align to TRBD1. Trimming at V came to 3 bases and at J to 8 bases, leaving 7 bases not matched to a gene. Per germline, CDR1 SGHVS and CDR2 FQNEAQ. CDR3 size: 15 residues. The chain's CDR3 is CASSLTGGRADIQYF. CDR3 DNA sequence: TGTGCCAGCAGCTTGACAGGGGGCCGAGCGGACATTCAGTACTTC.

A few counts support this clonotype. The V and J genes are TRBV6-1 and TRBJ1-1, with a weak D call TRBD1 (5 bases). CDR3 length: 16 residues. V was clipped by 0 bases and J by 4 bases, with 15 bases between them. Germline V gene lookup returns CDR1 MNHNS and CDR2 SASEGT. The CDR3 DNA sequence: TGTGCCAGCAGTGAAGCCCTGGGACCGTTCTCCACTGAAGCTTTCTTT. Translation gives CASSEALGPFSTEAFF.

J is TRBJ2-3 and V is TRBV11-2; no clear D gene. Trimming pared 0 bases from V and 1 base from J, leaving 17 bases between. CDR1 and CDR2 (germline): SGHAT, FQNNGV. The CDR3 is 18 residues long. The CDR3 DNA reads as TGTGCCAGCAGCTTAGACAGCTTTTCCATTCCCCGCACAGATACGCAGTATTTT. This encodes CASSLDSFSIPRTDTQYF.

The gene calls are TRBV15 and TRBJ1-5; D is perhaps TRBD1 (5 bases). CDR1 LNHNV and CDR2 YYDKDF come from the germline V gene (reference sequence). This CDR3 is 14 amino acids long. Trimming took off 1 base at V and 8 bases at J, with 12 bases between the two ends. The CDR3 is CATSRAHEGKPQHF. The DNA for the CDR3 is TGTGCCACCAGCAGAGCCCACGAGGGGAAGCCCCAGCATTTT.

V gene TRBV6-6 combines with J gene TRBJ2-2, with a tentative D call TRBD1 (5 bases). This CDR3 contains 13 residues. Trimming took 6 bases from V and 5 from J, leaving 10 bases between them. Germline lookup yields CDR1 MNHNY and CDR2 SVGAGI (reference sequence). DNA of the CDR3: TGTGCCAGCAGACTTCAGGGTACCGGGGAGCTGTTTTTT. Its translation: CASRLQGTGELFF.

The chain employs TRBV20-1 and TRBJ2-5, with D possibly being TRBD1 or TRBD2 (5 bases each). The CDR3 is 13 amino acids. The V and J ends lost 3 bases and 1 base respectively, with 9 bases between them. CDR1 and CDR2 from the germline V gene are DFQATT and SNEGSKA (reference sequence). CDR3 sequence (DNA): TGCAGTGCTAGGCCGGGACGCCAAGAGACCCAGTACTTC. Translated: CSARPGRQETQYF.

This clonotype was seen a handful of times. J is TRBJ2-7 and V is TRBV2, with D maybe TRBD1 (5 bases). CDR1 and CDR2 (germline): SNHLY, FYNNEI. CDR3 length: 12 residues. Trimming shortened V by 6 bases and J by 5 bases, and 11 bases separated the two germline ends. CDR3 DNA sequence: TGTGCCAGCAGCACCGACAGAGACGAGCAGTACTTC. Protein sequence: CASSTDRDEQYF. The full variable domain, rest sourced from reference TRBV2 and TRBJ2-7, is EPEVTQTPSHQVTQMGQEVILRCVPISNHLYFYWYRQILGQKVEFLVSFYNNEISEKSEIFDDQFSVERPDGSNFTLKIRSTKLEDSAMYFCASSTDRDEQYFGPGTRLTVT.

Only a few counts were recorded for this clonotype. V gene TRBV10-3 combines with J gene TRBJ2-3; D not certain. Germline CDR1 reads ENHRY; CDR2 reads SYGVKD. Deletions cut 4 bases from V and 3 bases from J, with 8 bases between. There are 13 residues in the CDR3. CDR3 region: CAISVGRTDTQYF. CDR3 nucleotide sequence: TGTGCCATCAGTGTAGGTAGGACAGATACGCAGTATTTT.

The chain joins TRBV28 to TRBJ1-5; D gene ambiguous. Trimming pared 5 bases from V and 7 bases from J, leaving 9 bases between. Per the germline V gene, CDR1 is MDHEN and CDR2 is SYDVKM. CDR3 length: 12 amino acids. The CDR3 nucleotides read TGTGCCAGCAGTCCTTACACCCAGCCCCAGCATTTT. Translating gives CASSPYTQPQHF.

J is TRBJ1-2 and V is TRBV18, with D unclear. The CDR3 covers 14 residues. Germline lookup yields CDR1 KGHSH and CDR2 LQKENI. Trimming cost V 2 bases and J 8 bases, with 15 bases left between them. CDR3 sequence: CASSPSKGVGGYTF. The DNA of the CDR3 is TGTGCCAGCTCACCATCCAAGGGAGTTGGGGGCTACACCTTC.

This clonotype appeared a few times. The chain has TRBV6-1 and TRBJ1-3; TRBD1 matches at 7 bases. The V gene end was trimmed by 4 bases and the J gene end by 4 bases; junction bases not matched to a gene: 4. The CDR3 consists of 14 residues. Germline lookup yields CDR1 MNHNS and CDR2 SASEGT. The CDR3 DNA reads as TGTGCCAGCAGTGCAACAGGGGACGGAAACACCATATATTTT. This encodes CASSATGDGNTIYF.

This clonotype was detected ten times or more. This rearrangement joins TRBV4-3 to TRBJ2-5, with D tentatively TRBD1 or TRBD2 (5 bases each). The V end was cut by 3 bases, the J end by 4 bases, with 9 bases between. This CDR3 region has 13 residues. The germline V gene has CDR1 LGHNA and CDR2 YSLEER. The DNA of the CDR3 is TGCGCCAGCAGCCAGGGGGAACGAGAGACCCAGTACTTC. It encodes CASSQGERETQYF.

This clonotype showed up just a few times. V and J are TRBV7-9 and TRBJ1-1; unclear D gene. The CDR3 covers 13 residues. The V and J ends lost 0 bases and 6 bases respectively, with 8 bases between them. Germline CDR1 and CDR2: SEHNR and FQNEAQ (reference sequence). CDR3 sequence: CASSLASRAEAFF. Here the CDR3 DNA reads TGTGCCAGCAGCTTAGCTTCACGGGCTGAAGCTTTCTTT. The variable domain in full, completed from reference TRBV7-9 and TRBJ1-1, reads DTGVSQNPRHKITKRGQNVTFRCDPISEHNRLYWYRQTLGQGPEFLTYFQNEAQLEKSRLLSDRFSAERPKGSFSTLEIQRTEQGDSAMYLCASSLASRAEAFFGQGTRLTVV.

In its sample, this clonotype was seen many times. V and J are TRBV9 and TRBJ2-1; no clear D gene. The CDR3 covers 14 residues. CDR1 and CDR2 from the germline V gene are SGDLS and YYNGEE. The V and J ends lost 5 bases and 0 bases respectively, with 9 bases between them. DNA for the CDR3: TGTGCCAGCAGTGAAAAGAGCTCCTACAATGAGCAGTTCTTC. It translates to CASSEKSSYNEQFF.

This clonotype was seen many times. The chain combines TRBV7-3 with TRBJ1-1; maybe TRBD1 (5 bases). CDR1 is SGHTA and CDR2 is FQGTGA in the germline V gene. The CDR3 spans 13 residues. V dropped 5 bases and J dropped 5 bases, with 12 bases sitting between them. The CDR3 spells CASSHDRWTEAFF. CDR3 nucleotides: TGTGCCAGCAGCCACGACAGATGGACTGAAGCTTTCTTT.

The chain couples TRBV4-3 to TRBJ2-5, with 8 bases fitting TRBD2. Germline V lookup: CDR1 LGHNA, CDR2 YSLEER. The junction had 7 bases not matched to a gene; V was cut back by 3 bases and J by 4 bases. The length of the CDR3 is 15 residues. Written as DNA, the CDR3 is TGCGCCAGCAGCCAGCAAGCGGGGGAGGCAGAGACCCAGTACTTC. It encodes CASSQQAGEAETQYF.

This chain's CDR3 is CASHEAGGKETQYF. The CDR3 nucleotides read TGCGCCAGCCACGAGGCGGGGGGGAAAGAGACCCAGTACTTC. V gene TRBV5-1 combines with J gene TRBJ2-5, with 9 bases matching TRBD2. V lost 7 bases and J lost 3; bases outside the gene matches: 7. In germline, CDR1 is SGHRS, CDR2 YFSETQ. The CDR3 runs to 14 residues.

Only a few counts were recorded for this clonotype. The V gene is TRBV9, the J gene TRBJ2-3; a weak D match, TRBD2 (6 bases). Germline V gene data show CDR1 as SGDLS and CDR2 as YYNGEE. The CDR3 has 15 residues. With 0 bases removed from V and 1 base from J, the gap between germline ends came to 9 bases. CDR3: CASSVGGVGTDTQYF. CDR3 in DNA: TGTGCCAGCAGCGTAGGGGGGGTCGGCACAGATACGCAGTATTTT.

This clonotype has more than one count but fewer than ten. The chain is built from TRBV7-9 and TRBJ1-1, with a possible D match to TRBD1 (5 bases). Trimming pared 5 bases from V and 2 bases from J, leaving 12 bases between. The germline CDR1 and CDR2 sequences are SEHNR and FQNEAQ (reference sequence). CDR3 length: 14 residues. The CDR3 coding sequence is TGTGCCAGCAGCCATGTGCAGGGAAACACTGAAGCTTTCTTT. Amino acid sequence: CASSHVQGNTEAFF.

The sample holds many counts of this clonotype. V gene TRBV9 combines with J gene TRBJ1-4, with 7 nucleotides matching TRBD1. Germline CDR1 SGDLS, CDR2 YYNGEE. This CDR3 is built from 15 residues. The ends lost 0 bases at V and 7 bases at J; junction bases unmatched: 6. DNA of the CDR3: TGTGCCAGCAGCGTAGCACAGGGGCTCGGTGAAAAACTGTTTTTT. This translates into CASSVAQGLGEKLFF.

The genes are TRBV29-1 and TRBJ1-2, with D unclear. The CDR3 is made up of 11 amino acids. Per the germline V gene, CDR1 is SQVTM and CDR2 is ANQGSEA. V was cut by 4 bases and J by 2 bases, with 5 bases left in between. The CDR3 bases are TGCAGCGTTGCAAAAAACTATGGCTACACCTTC. Its translation: CSVAKNYGYTF.

This clonotype was picked up a small number of times. The chain links TRBV11-1 to TRBJ1-1, with 7 bases matching TRBD1. CDR1 is SGHAT and CDR2 is FQDESV in the germline V gene (reference sequence). Trimming at V came to 3 bases and at J to 7 bases, leaving 8 bases not matched to a gene. The CDR3 has 14 residues. CDR3 sequence reads: CASSFRYRGFEAFF. CDR3 sequence (DNA): TGTGCCAGCAGCTTCAGGTACAGGGGCTTTGAAGCTTTCTTT.

This clonotype has more than one count but fewer than ten. This chain connects TRBV7-6 to TRBJ1-3; D is undetermined. Per germline, CDR1 SGHVS and CDR2 FNYEAQ. There are 16 residues in the CDR3. V was shortened by 5 bases and J by 4 bases, with 18 bases between the two germline ends. The CDR3 DNA reads as TGTGCCAGCAGCCGCGGACTACAGATGACAGGAAACACCATATATTTT. Encoded protein: CASSRGLQMTGNTIYF. Full variable domain (outside the CDR3, taken from reference TRBV7-6 and TRBJ1-3): GAGVSQSPRYKVTKRGQDVALRCDPISGHVSLYWYRQALGQGPEFLTYFNYEAQQDKSGLPNDRFSAERPEGSISTLTIQRTEQRDSAMYRCASSRGLQMTGNTIYFGEGSWLTVV.

This clonotype has a handful of counts. As DNA, the CDR3 is TGTGCCAGCAGTTCCGGGACAGGGGAGAGGCACACCATATATTTT. As protein: CASSSGTGERHTIYF. The chain carries TRBV28 and TRBJ1-3, with 10 nucleotides matching TRBD1. Unmatched junction bases numbered 8, after V lost 4 bases and J lost 8 bases. This CDR3 has 15 amino acids. Germline V gene sequence: CDR1 MDHEN, CDR2 SYDVKM. The full variable domain, its missing parts supplied by reference TRBV28 and TRBJ1-3, is DVKVTQSSRYLVKRTGEKVFLECVQDMDHENMFWYRQDPGLGLRLIYFSYDVKMKEKGDIPEGYSVSREKKERFSLILESASTNQTSMYLCASSSGTGERHTIYFGEGSWLTVV.

A few counts support this clonotype. The chain couples TRBV9 to TRBJ1-3, with D uncertain. V lost 3 bases and J lost 4, with 14 bases in between. CDR1 and CDR2 from the germline V gene are SGDLS and YYNGEE. This CDR3 is 15 amino acids long. CDR3 nucleotide sequence: TGTGCCAGCAGCGCCGCTCTAGGTCGGGGAAACACCATATATTTT. Residues: CASSAALGRGNTIYF.

This clonotype was seen at least ten times. The CDR3 nucleotides are TGTGCCAGCAGCTTATCAGGGGGCGCAGATACGCAGTATTTT. This sequence encodes CASSLSGGADTQYF. V usage is TRBV7-9 and J usage is TRBJ2-3, with 8 bases that match TRBD1. The CDR3 totals 14 residues. Germline assignment: CDR1 SEHNR and CDR2 FQNEAQ (reference sequence). With V trimmed by 2 bases and J by 4 bases, 2 bases remained unmatched. The whole variable domain, filled in from reference TRBV7-9 and TRBJ2-3, reads DTGVSQNPRHKITKRGQNVTFRCDPISEHNRLYWYRQTLGQGPEFLTYFQNEAQLEKSRLLSDRFSAERPKGSFSTLEIQRTEQGDSAMYLCASSLSGGADTQYFGPGTRLTVL.

CDR3 in amino acids: CSARGLQGSSSYEQYV. The CDR3 DNA is TGCAGTGCTAGGGGGTTACAGGGTAGTAGCTCCTACGAGCAGTACGTC. The chain recombines TRBV20-1 with TRBJ2-7, with a tentative D call TRBD1 (6 bases). V shed 3 bases and J shed 0 bases, with 18 bases lying between them. Germline CDR1 reads DFQATT; CDR2 reads SNEGSKA (reference sequence). The CDR3 has 16 amino acids.

This clonotype was seen at least ten times. The junction differs from germline at one of its ends, possibly a read error. This chain uses TRBV29-1 with TRBJ1-1; tentative D call: TRBD1 (5 bases). The germline V gene has CDR1 SQVTM and CDR2 ANQGSEA. The CDR3 runs 11 residues. The CDR3 loop reads CTGLRNTEAFF. CDR3 bases: TGTACAGGTCTGAGGAACACTGAAGCTTTCTTT.

J is TRBJ1-4 and V is TRBV11-2; possible D gene TRBD1, 5 bases. This CDR3 has 16 residues. Germline values: CDR1 SGHAT, CDR2 FQNNGV. V lost 4 bases and J lost 4, with 16 bases in between. The CDR3 nucleotides are TGTGCCAGCAGCTCGTACGGCGGGGCCCTTAATGAAAAACTGTTTTTT. Translating it yields CASSSYGGALNEKLFF.

The J gene is TRBJ2-3, the V gene TRBV4-2; 8 positions agree with TRBD2. There are 17 residues in the CDR3. Unmatched junction bases numbered 15, after V lost 4 bases and J lost 6 bases. The germline gives CDR1 LGHNA, CDR2 YNFKEQ. The CDR3 nucleotides are TGTGCCAGCAGCCTCCGAGCGGGGGCCTCCCTTGGGGATACGCAGTATTTT. Amino acids: CASSLRAGASLGDTQYF.